This T cell receptor (beta chain) was observed in a study of T cell changes during pregnancy in multiple sclerosis. Germline V gives CDR1 GTSNPN, CDR2 SVGIG (reference sequence). The CDR3 length is 13 residues. The germline V and J ends were trimmed by 3 bases and 5 bases, with 14 bases remaining between them. This clone came up once. Generated by immunoSEQ multiplex PCR, the TCRdb table keeps only in-frame clones and is missing some. The sample carries more than 65,000 clones, about 90% recorded once. The clonotype was recovered from a female donor in good health, enrolled as a control in a pregnancy study. The chain employs TRBV30 and TRBJ2-7; tentatively, D is TRBD1 (5 bases). The starting material was peripheral blood, obtained after pregnancy. CDR3 in DNA: TGTGCCTGGAGGGCTCCAGGGTTCCACGAGCAGTACTTC. Protein product: CAWRAPGFHEQYF. The full variable domain, with the rest looked up from reference TRBV30 and TRBJ2-7, is SQTIHQWPATLVQPVGSPLSLECTVEGTSNPNLYWYRQAAGRGLQLLFYSVGIGQISSEVPQNLSASRPQDRQFILSSKKLLLSDSGFYLCAWRAPGFHEQYFGPGTRLTVT.